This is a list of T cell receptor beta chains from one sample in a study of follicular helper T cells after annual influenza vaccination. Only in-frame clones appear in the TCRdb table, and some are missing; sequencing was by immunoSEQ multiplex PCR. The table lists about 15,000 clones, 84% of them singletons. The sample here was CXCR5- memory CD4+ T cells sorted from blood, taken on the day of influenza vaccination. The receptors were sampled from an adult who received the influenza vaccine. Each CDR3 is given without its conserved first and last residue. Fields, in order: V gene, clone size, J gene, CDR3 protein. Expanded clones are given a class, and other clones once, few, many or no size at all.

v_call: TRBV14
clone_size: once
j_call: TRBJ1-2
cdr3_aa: ASSHAGLGWVDYGYT

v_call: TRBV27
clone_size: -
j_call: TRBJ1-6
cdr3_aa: ASSSDREAPLH

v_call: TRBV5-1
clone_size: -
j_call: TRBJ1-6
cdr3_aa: ASSSGQGAYNSPLH

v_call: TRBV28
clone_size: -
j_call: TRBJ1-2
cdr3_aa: ASSTDAGTLYGYT

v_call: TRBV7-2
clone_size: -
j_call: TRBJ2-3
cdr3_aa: ASSTYTDTQY

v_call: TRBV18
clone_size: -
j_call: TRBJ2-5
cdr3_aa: ASSPLGTGQETQY

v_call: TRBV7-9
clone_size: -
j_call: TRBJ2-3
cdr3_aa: ASSLIDPDTQY

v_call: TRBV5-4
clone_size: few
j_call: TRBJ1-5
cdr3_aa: ASSDQTGGPQH

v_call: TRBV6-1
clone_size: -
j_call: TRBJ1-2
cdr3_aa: ATESNYGYT

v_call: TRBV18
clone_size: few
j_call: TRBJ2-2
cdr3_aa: ASSFANTGELF

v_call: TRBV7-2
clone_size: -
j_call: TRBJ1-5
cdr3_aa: ASSSTGFDQPQH

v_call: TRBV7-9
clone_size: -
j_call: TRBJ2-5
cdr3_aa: ASSPTGLVLETQY

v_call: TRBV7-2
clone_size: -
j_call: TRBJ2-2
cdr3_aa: ASRKGWGSVSTGELF